The clone carrying this T cell receptor (beta chain) was found many times. Its antigen is unknown. The data belong to a study of identical twins. General study findings and limits: Because invariant MAIT and iNKT cells could be present, zero-insertion analyses could be partly confounded.

Template switching created a universal primer site, and the cDNA included unique molecular identifiers. In TCRdb, the 5' RACE reads were re-called with MiXCR into one record per CDR3 protein. The data contain a few hundred thousand distinct CDR3 sequences, 8.5% to 10% of them singletons. The TCR originated in a woman aged 50 to 65 in good health. The specimen was naive T cells sorted from blood.

CDR3 in amino acids: CASSLGTSGSPLHF. CDR3 in DNA: TGTGCCAGCAGCCTAGGTACTTCTGGCTCACCCCTCCACTTT. The rearrangement joins TRBV12-3 or TRBV12-4 to TRBJ1-6, with D hard to call. The CDR3 extends over 14 amino acids. The V end was cut by 6 bases, the J end by 10 bases, with 16 bases between.